This TCR beta chain was recorded in a study of blood T cell repertoires in COVID-19. Study summary: The United States, Italy and Spain were the sources of the acute and convalescent COVID-19 samples. Sample material is recorded as cDNA or gDNA derived from T cells, B-cell-depleted T cells, or PBMCs.

This clone was observed a few times. As handled by the study authors: Amplified reference gene primers provided the basis for estimating nucleated cell counts. The table came from immunoSEQ multiplex PCR; TCRdb's copy has only in-frame clones and leaves some out. Clonal size and the V and J genes are those of that table, whereas D and trimming came from the DNA. The sample carries more than 80,000 clones, just under 80% recorded once. Sequencing was performed on peripheral blood. The source of this sequence is a human donor in a cohort sampled during active COVID-19.

The CDR3 loop is CASSYRGPTDSSNQPQHF. The CDR3 bases are TGTGCCAGTAGTTATCGGGGCCCTACGGACAGTAGCAATCAGCCCCAGCATTTT. The chain employs TRBV19 and TRBJ1-5, with D perhaps TRBD1 (6 bases). This CDR3 comprises 18 residues. Germline CDR1 LNHDA, CDR2 SQIVND (reference sequence). Trimming took 5 bases from V and 0 from J, leaving 20 bases between them.